This T cell receptor (beta chain) was documented in a study of shared clonotypes between healthy human individuals. Worth noting for this clone: Its antigen remains unknown.

The length of the CDR3 is 15 residues. The junction had 3 bases not matched to a gene; V was cut back by 0 bases and J by 5 bases. Germline V gives CDR1 KGHSH, CDR2 LQKENI. Findings and limits, study-wide: Non-shared clonotypes had lower generation probabilities than clonotypes shared by all four sorted-subset donors.

TCRdb keeps only in-frame clones here, not all; method: immunoSEQ multiplex PCR. The profile shows just over 2,000,000 clones, about 94% of them singletons. CD8 cells regarded as naive lacked CD45RO, were positively chosen for CCR7, and omitted terminally differentiated effector memory CD45RA+ cells. The V and J genes are TRBV18 and TRBJ2-7; 11 nucleotides align to TRBD2. Material: naive CD8+ T cells sorted from blood. The sequence was obtained from a man aged 18 to 29 in good health. As DNA, the CDR3 is TGTGCCAGCTCACCACCTAGCGGGAGGGGCGACGAGCAGTACTTC. The encoded protein is CASSPPSGRGDEQYF. Using reference TRBV18 and TRBJ2-7 for the parts outside the CDR3, the full variable domain is NAGVMQNPRHLVRRRGQEARLRCSPMKGHSHVYWYRQLPEEGLKFMVYLQKENIIDESGMPKERFSAEFPKEGPSILRIQQVVRGDSAAYFCASSPPSGRGDEQYFGPGTRLTVT.